This passage covers 12 T cell receptor beta chains from one sample sequenced in a study of OX40 agonist ivuxolimab in advanced cancers. Sequenced by immunoSEQ multiplex PCR; TCRdb stores in-frame clones only, minus some. Here the sample spans 20,000 to 30,000 clones, approximately 90% being singletons. The sample here was CD4+ or CD8+ T cells sorted from blood, taken in a trial of the OX40 agonist ivuxolimab. The origin of the receptors is an adult with an advanced solid tumor such as melanoma, head and neck, liver or kidney cancer.

The chain uses TRBV10-3 and TRBJ2-1, with 12 positions matching TRBD2. The V segment lost 0 bases and the J segment 6 bases; nucleotides outside the gene matches: 3. The length of the CDR3 is 16 residues. Per the germline V gene, CDR1 is ENHRY and CDR2 is SYGVKD. The CDR3 nucleotides read TGTGCCATCAGTGAGTCCGGGACTAGCGGGCGCAATGAGCAGTTCTTC. Translation gives CAISESGTSGRNEQFF.

The chain couples TRBV21-1 to TRBJ1-1; the table names TRBD1, a call not compared with the DNA. TRBV21-1 counts as a pseudogene. The CDR3 contains 15 residues. The CDR3 region is CASSKPGQGGTEAFF. The CDR3 DNA follows: TGTGCCAGCAGCAAACCGGGACAGGGTGGGACTGAAGCTTTCTTT.

This sequence joins TRBV28 and TRBJ1-2; D might be TRBD1 (6 bases). The CDR3 runs to 13 residues. Trimming cost V 6 bases and J 5 bases, with 13 bases left between them. Germline loops: CDR1 MDHEN, CDR2 SYDVKM. DNA for the CDR3: TGTGCCAGCAGGGGAAACAGGGAATATGGCTACACCTTC. It is translated as CASRGNREYGYTF.

The table lists this clone with a few counts. The V call is TRBV27, the J call TRBJ1-4, with 8 bases that match TRBD1. Germline CDR1 MNHEY, CDR2 SMNVEV (reference sequence). Trimming at V came to 4 bases and at J to 3 bases, leaving 4 bases not matched to a gene. This CDR3 has 15 residues. DNA for the CDR3: TGTGCCAGCAGTTCGGACAGGGTACCTAATGAAAAACTGTTTTTT. Its translation is CASSSDRVPNEKLFF.

This chain links TRBV30 with TRBJ1-2; D remains unclear. Germline V gene data show CDR1 as GTSNPN and CDR2 as SVGIG (reference sequence). CDR3 length: 16 residues. Between the trimmed V and J ends, which lost 0 bases and 7 bases, there was a span of 21 bases. CDR3 protein: CAWSVRVALLGGGYTF. For the CDR3, the DNA is TGTGCCTGGAGTGTACGGGTCGCCCTATTGGGCGGTGGCTACACCTTC.

The J gene is TRBJ2-1, the V gene TRBV7-2; TRBD1 matches 10 bases. In germline, CDR1 is SGHTA, CDR2 FQGNSA. With V trimmed by 1 base and J by 12 bases, 9 bases remained unmatched. The CDR3 consists of 15 residues. CDR3 DNA: TGTGCCAGCAGCTTAGGGACAGGGGGGGCCGTGGTGCAGTTCTTC. Encoded protein: CASSLGTGGAVVQFF.

The rearrangement links TRBV28 to TRBJ2-2; 8 bases are a match to TRBD1. The germline V gene has CDR1 MDHEN and CDR2 SYDVKM. This CDR3 region has 16 residues. Trimming cost V 3 bases and J 4 bases; bases outside gene matches: 7. The CDR3 DNA reads as TGTGCCAGCAGTTTTCAGGGGGCCCCGTCCACCGGGGAGCTGTTTTTT. Encoded protein: CASSFQGAPSTGELFF. The entire variable domain, with the rest obtained from reference TRBV28 and TRBJ2-2, is as follows: DVKVTQSSRYLVKRTGEKVFLECVQDMDHENMFWYRQDPGLGLRLIYFSYDVKMKEKGDIPEGYSVSREKKERFSLILESASTNQTSMYLCASSFQGAPSTGELFFGEGSRLTVL.

The chain uses TRBV9 and TRBJ2-5, with unresolved D. The J call may be incorrect, as the DNA end agrees better with TRBJ2-7. CDR1 SGDLS and CDR2 YYNGEE come from the germline V gene. This CDR3 is 13 amino acids long. As DNA, the CDR3 is TGTGCCAGCAGCACCACCCCTTTCTACGAGCAGTACTTC. Its protein is CASSTTPFYEQYF.

The V call is TRBV11-3, the J call TRBJ2-5; D unclear. The CDR3 covers 16 residues. V was clipped by 1 base and J by 5 bases, with 17 bases between them. The germline V gene encodes CDR1 SGHNT and CDR2 YENEEA. The CDR3 region has the DNA TGTGCCAGCAGCTTAGGATGGGATTCCCTCGGTGAGACCCAGTACTTC. It translates to CASSLGWDSLGETQYF.

This clone has only one observation. The gene calls are TRBV7-2 and TRBJ1-4; TRBD1 matches at 10 bases. Germline-derived CDR1 and CDR2 are SGHTA and FQGNSA. The trim removed 3 bases at V and 6 bases at J, leaving 4 bases unmatched. CDR3 length equals 15 residues. The CDR3 region is CASSFDRGQDEKLFF. CDR3 DNA sequence: TGTGCCAGCAGCTTCGACAGGGGGCAGGATGAAAAACTGTTTTTT.

The chain carries TRBV5-4 and TRBJ1-1; TRBD1 agrees at 7 bases. This CDR3 spans 14 amino acids. Germline CDR1 SGHNT, CDR2 YYREEE (reference sequence). J gave up 5 bases and V 4 bases, and 8 bases lay outside the gene matches. The CDR3 DNA reads TGTGCCAGCAGCCTAGACACAGGGGTGACTGAAGCTTTCTTT. Protein product: CASSLDTGVTEAFF.

The chain couples TRBV28 to TRBJ1-2; possible D gene TRBD1, 5 bases. Germline CDR1 MDHEN, CDR2 SYDVKM. Trimming took 2 bases from V and 4 from J, leaving 8 bases between them. This CDR3 spans 13 amino acids. CDR3 sequence: CASSLEGLYGYTF. The DNA for the CDR3 is TGTGCCAGCAGTTTAGAGGGGCTCTATGGCTACACCTTC.